The T cell receptor (beta chain) described here comes from a study of tumor and adjacent non-tumor tissue in lung cancer. The template was RNA from unsorted bulk tissue. Distant lung tissue was collected more than 3 cm away from the tumor edge. The library came from three nested PCR rounds adapted from ARM-PCR protocols. TCRdb independently ran MiXCR on the multiplex PCR reads; one entry per CDR3 protein. The sample consists of 65,000 to 75,000 distinct CDR3 sequences, around three quarters of them appearing once. Whole-study findings and limits: Patients with more diverse tumor TCRs had worse survival. Significantly higher TCR diversity was found in tumor than normal lung.

Turning to this clonotype: Its antigen is as yet unknown.

The clonotype comes from a man aged 55 to 70 with non-small cell lung cancer. Sequencing was carried out using distant non-tumor lung tissue.

The CDR3 protein is CASSLLSGTGSHEQYF. DNA for the CDR3: TGTGCCAGCAGCTTATTGTCCGGGACAGGGTCCCACGAGCAGTACTTC. The chain employs TRBV11-1 and TRBJ2-5, with TRBD1 identical over 9 bases. The J call is uncertain, as TRBJ2-7 better fits the DNA end. This CDR3 has 16 residues. Germline CDR1 SGHAT, CDR2 FQDESV (reference sequence).